The clone carrying this TCR beta chain was recorded only once. Its specificity is unknown. This sample is part of a study of cytomegalovirus exposure and HLA in healthy donors. In the study overall: The 120 or so validation repertoires were produced on the same platform as the 700 or so repertoires of the first cohort. This was reported in a later analysis. Regarding the study as a whole: First-cohort TCR clusters were later found to tend to co-occur in the 90 to 150 validation repertoires. According to the study, 160 or so TCR beta chains were cytomegalovirus-associated. Rarity held for most TCR sequences, but there were some public TCRs that occurred in many donors.

The data were produced by immunoSEQ multiplex PCR, yet TCRdb's version contains in-frame clones alone and is incomplete. The sample consists of some 140,000 clones, approximately 84% of them appearing once. CDR1 is SNHLY and CDR2 is FYNNEI in the germline V gene. V lost 2 bases, J lost 0 bases, and 7 bases stayed unmatched. This CDR3 is built from 17 residues. The clonotype originates from a man under 40 in good health and CMV-seropositive. The chain joins TRBV2 to TRBJ1-5; 7 bases fit TRBD1. Sequencing used PBMCs. The CDR3 sequence is CASSERAGGYSNQPQHF. For the CDR3, the DNA is TGTGCCAGCAGTGAACGGGCAGGGGGTTATAGCAATCAGCCCCAGCATTTT. The complete variable domain, with remaining parts taken from reference TRBV2 and TRBJ1-5, reads EPEVTQTPSHQVTQMGQEVILRCVPISNHLYFYWYRQILGQKVEFLVSFYNNEISEKSEIFDDQFSVERPDGSNFTLKIRSTKLEDSAMYFCASSERAGGYSNQPQHFGDGTRLSIL.